What follows are 28 T cell receptor beta chains derived from one specimen sequenced in a study of blood T cell repertoires in COVID-19. Only in-frame clones appear in the TCRdb table, and some are missing; sequencing was by immunoSEQ multiplex PCR. The sample carries roughly 80,000 clones, 82% recorded once. The sample was peripheral blood. All receptors come from a human donor in a cohort sampled during active COVID-19.

This clone was picked up many times. The chain has TRBV19 and TRBJ2-7; D is unresolved. The V gene's germline CDR1 is LNHDA and CDR2 SQIVND (reference sequence). The V end lost 5 bases, the J end lost 0 bases, and 11 bases lay between the germline ends. The length of the CDR3 is 14 residues. CDR3 residues: CASSPRVSSYEQYF. The CDR3 DNA reads TGTGCCAGTAGTCCCCGGGTGAGCTCCTACGAGCAGTACTTC.

J is TRBJ1-1 and V is TRBV28; a possible D gene is TRBD1 (5 bases). Trimming cost V 6 bases and J 0 bases, with 8 bases left between them. Germline V gene sequence: CDR1 MDHEN, CDR2 SYDVKM. The CDR3 runs to 13 residues. The CDR3 coding sequence is TGTGCCAGCAGCCACAGGATGAACACTGAAGCTTTCTTT. It codes for CASSHRMNTEAFF.

The chain has TRBV18 and TRBJ2-7; 8 bases line up with TRBD2. Germline values: CDR1 KGHSH, CDR2 LQKENI. The V and J ends lost 6 bases and 4 bases, in that order; junction bases with no gene match: 8. The CDR3 covers 14 residues. Here the CDR3 DNA reads TGTGCCAGCTCGACCGGGACTAGGGGTTACGAGCAGTACTTC. This translates into CASSTGTRGYEQYF.

The V gene is TRBV5-1, the J gene TRBJ2-1; 15 positions agree with TRBD2. There are 18 residues in the CDR3. The trim removed 4 bases at V and 7 bases at J, leaving 12 bases unmatched. Germline CDR1 is SGHRS and CDR2 is YFSETQ. The CDR3 here is CASSPVPGLAGGINEQFF. DNA for the CDR3: TGCGCCAGCAGCCCGGTCCCGGGACTAGCGGGGGGCATAAATGAGCAGTTCTTC. The full variable domain, in which reference TRBV5-1 and TRBJ2-1 provide the parts outside the CDR3, is KAGVTQTPRYLIKTRGQQVTLSCSPISGHRSVSWYQQTPGQGLQFLFEYFSETQRNKGNFPGRFSGRQFSNSRSEMNVSTLELGDSALYLCASSPVPGLAGGINEQFFGPGTRLTVL.

As for this clone: The same CDR3 also results from other DNA sequences found in this sample. This sequence joins TRBV3-1 (or the pseudogene TRBV3-2) and TRBJ2-6; D is undetermined. This CDR3 has 18 residues. Germline values: CDR1 LGHDT, CDR2 YNNKEL (reference sequence). Trimming took off 4 bases at V and 2 bases at J, with 18 bases between the two ends. This CDR3 is CASSPSASGYPGANVLTF. CDR3 coding DNA: TGTGCCAGCAGCCCATCGGCCTCCGGGTACCCTGGGGCCAACGTCCTGACTTTC.

The CDR3 reads CASSLGQRRNTEAFF. DNA for the CDR3: TGCGCCAGCAGCTTGGGACAGAGGCGGAACACTGAAGCTTTCTTT. The rearrangement links TRBV5-1 to TRBJ1-1; the D gene is possibly TRBD1 (5 bases). The CDR3 covers 15 residues. V lost 0 bases to trimming and J lost 1 base, with 10 bases between them. Germline V lookup: CDR1 SGHRS, CDR2 YFSETQ. The variable domain in full, with the rest retrieved from reference TRBV5-1 and TRBJ1-1, is KAGVTQTPRYLIKTRGQQVTLSCSPISGHRSVSWYQQTPGQGLQFLFEYFSETQRNKGNFPGRFSGRQFSNSRSEMNVSTLELGDSALYLCASSLGQRRNTEAFFGQGTRLTVV.

V gene TRBV29-1 combines with J gene TRBJ1-2; the match to TRBD1 covers 7 bases. V was pared by 2 bases and J by 7 bases, with 13 bases of the junction left unmatched. The germline CDR1 and CDR2 sequences are SQVTM and ANQGSEA. The CDR3 extends over 15 amino acids. The CDR3 region is CSVESLQGLTGGYTF. CDR3 bases: TGCAGCGTTGAATCCTTACAGGGGCTGACTGGTGGCTACACCTTC.

The genes are TRBV28 and TRBJ1-1, with 11 bases fitting TRBD1. The germline V gene encodes CDR1 MDHEN and CDR2 SYDVKM. V shed 3 bases and J 3 bases; nucleotides not matched to a gene: 3. The CDR3 totals 15 residues. CDR3 coding DNA: TGTGCCAGCAGTTTTCGGACAGGGGGCGACACTGAAGCTTTCTTT. It encodes CASSFRTGGDTEAFF. The variable domain in full, with the rest retrieved from reference TRBV28 and TRBJ1-1, is DVKVTQSSRYLVKRTGEKVFLECVQDMDHENMFWYRQDPGLGLRLIYFSYDVKMKEKGDIPEGYSVSREKKERFSLILESASTNQTSMYLCASSFRTGGDTEAFFGQGTRLTVV.

This chain links TRBV5-1 with TRBJ2-5; D gene unclear. The CDR3 is 13 amino acids. Germline V gene data show CDR1 as SGHRS and CDR2 as YFSETQ. The V end was cut by 1 base, the J end by 3 bases, with 7 bases between. CDR3 bases: TGCGCCAGCAGCTTGTTTTCAGAAGAGACCCAGTACTTC. It encodes CASSLFSEETQYF.

This chain uses TRBV6-5 with TRBJ1-1; D might be TRBD1 (5 bases). Per germline, CDR1 MNHEY and CDR2 SVGAGI. V lost 8 bases and J lost 4, with 11 bases in between. The CDR3 runs 12 residues. The CDR3: CASRGVGTEAFF. In DNA, the CDR3 is TGTGCCAGCCGGGGGGTTGGCACTGAAGCTTTCTTT.

The chain employs TRBV15 and TRBJ2-2; D call uncertain. V shed 1 base and J shed 5 bases, with 5 bases lying between them. CDR1 is LNHNV, CDR2 YYDKDF, per germline (reference sequence). The CDR3 has 13 amino acids. As DNA, the CDR3 is TGTGCCACCAGCAGAGGGGCAACCGGGGAGCTGTTTTTT. Translated, it gives CATSRGATGELFF.

The chain uses TRBV7-2 and TRBJ2-3; 8 bases are shared with TRBD2. J lost 3 bases, V lost 1 base, and 9 bases had no gene match. The germline V gene encodes CDR1 SGHTA and CDR2 FQGNSA. The CDR3 extends over 17 amino acids. This CDR3 reads CASSLEGRLAGTDTQYF. In nucleotides, the CDR3 is TGTGCCAGCAGCTTAGAGGGGAGGCTAGCGGGTACAGATACGCAGTATTTT.

The chain uses TRBV15 and TRBJ1-1; D is perhaps TRBD1 (5 bases). Germline loops: CDR1 LNHNV, CDR2 YYDKDF (reference sequence). There are 16 residues in the CDR3. V was pared by 2 bases and J by 6 bases, with 19 bases between. CDR3 region: CATSRLPGRGVAEAFF. In DNA form, the CDR3 reads TGTGCCACCAGCAGACTCCCAGGGAGGGGCGTCGCTGAAGCTTTCTTT.

CDR3 in amino acids: CSASPPTSSYEQYF. In DNA, the CDR3 is TGCAGTGCTAGTCCCCCGACATCCTCCTACGAGCAGTACTTC. The V call is TRBV20-1, the J call TRBJ2-7; D remains ambiguous. The CDR3 contains 14 residues. Germline V gene sequence: CDR1 DFQATT, CDR2 SNEGSKA (reference sequence). V lost 3 bases and J 0 bases, leaving 12 bases between the germline ends.

This rearrangement joins TRBV28 to TRBJ2-7; D perhaps matches TRBD2 (5 bases). Per the germline V gene, CDR1 is MDHEN and CDR2 is SYDVKM. Trimming took off 5 bases at V and 6 bases at J, with 14 bases between the two ends. There are 13 residues in the CDR3. CDR3 sequence: CASSPHHAGEQYF. For the CDR3, the DNA is TGTGCCAGCAGTCCCCACCACGCGGGCGAGCAGTACTTC.

The chain recombines TRBV7-2 with TRBJ2-3; 12 bases agree with TRBD2. V gave up 1 base and J gave up 1 base; unmatched junction bases: 0. This CDR3 spans 16 amino acids. CDR1 and CDR2 from the germline V gene are SGHTA and FQGNSA. The CDR3 sequence: CASSLGLAGGTDTQYF. CDR3 bases: TGTGCCAGCAGCTTAGGACTAGCGGGGGGCACAGATACGCAGTATTTT.

J is TRBJ1-4 and V is TRBV6-5; tentative D call: TRBD1 (5 bases). Germline assignment: CDR1 MNHEY and CDR2 SVGAGI. CDR3 length: 15 residues. Trimming pared 6 bases from V and 6 bases from J, leaving 17 bases between. The CDR3: CASRQIGGFDEKLFF. In DNA, the CDR3 is TGTGCCAGCAGGCAGATCGGGGGATTTGATGAAAAACTGTTTTTT.

In this sample, this clone turned up once. This chain joins TRBV15 and TRBJ2-5; TRBD2 might be the D (6 bases). The CDR3 is made up of 15 amino acids. Germline V CDR1 and CDR2: LNHNV, YYDKDF (reference sequence). The germline V and J ends were trimmed by 0 bases and 5 bases, with 13 bases remaining between them. CDR3 amino acids: CATSRDLAAGETQYF. DNA of the CDR3: TGTGCCACCAGCAGAGATCTGGCGGCGGGGGAGACCCAGTACTTC.

The chain is built from TRBV2 and TRBJ2-7, with 9 bases matching TRBD1. This CDR3 region has 15 residues. The ends lost 4 bases at V and 0 bases at J; junction bases unmatched: 4. Germline loops: CDR1 SNHLY, CDR2 FYNNEI. In nucleotides, the CDR3 is TGTGCCAGCAGTGGGGACAGGGCGGGCTCCTACGAGCAGTACTTC. It translates to CASSGDRAGSYEQYF.

This clone was counted a single time. V gene TRBV6-5 combines with J gene TRBJ1-1, with D possibly TRBD1 on 5 matching bases. The CDR3 is made up of 15 amino acids. In germline, CDR1 is MNHEY, CDR2 SVGAGI. V lost 2 bases and J 3 bases, leaving 13 bases between the germline ends. CDR3 region: CASSYRRGVDTEAFF. CDR3 DNA: TGTGCCAGCAGTTACAGGAGGGGTGTAGACACTGAAGCTTTCTTT.

The V call is TRBV18, the J call TRBJ2-2, with D tentatively TRBD1 (5 bases). This CDR3 spans 16 amino acids. Looked up from germline, CDR1 is KGHSH and CDR2 is LQKENI. With 2 bases removed from V and 3 bases from J, the gap between germline ends came to 13 bases. The CDR3 sequence is CASSPFSGIDTGELFF. The CDR3 DNA sequence: TGTGCCAGCTCACCATTTTCAGGGATCGACACCGGGGAGCTGTTTTTT.

V gene TRBV7-9 combines with J gene TRBJ1-1, with D hard to call. The CDR3 is made up of 15 amino acids. Germline V gene lookup returns CDR1 SEHNR and CDR2 FQNEAQ (reference sequence). V was pared by 2 bases and J by 2 bases, with 12 bases between. CDR3 in DNA: TGTGCCAGCAGCTTAATTAGCAAACTCAACACTGAAGCTTTCTTT. Translating it yields CASSLISKLNTEAFF.

J is TRBJ1-2 and V is TRBV29-1; tentatively, D is TRBD1 (6 bases). With 7 bases removed from V and 8 bases from J, the gap between germline ends came to 20 bases. This CDR3 comprises 13 residues. Germline CDR1 is SQVTM and CDR2 is ANQGSEA. This CDR3 reads CSAGGYREYGYTF. CDR3 DNA sequence: TGCAGCGCGGGCGGGTACAGGGAGTACGGCTACACCTTC.

This sequence joins TRBV24-1 and TRBJ2-3, with 14 bases that match TRBD2. The V and J ends lost 4 bases and 1 base, in that order; junction bases with no gene match: 3. The germline gives CDR1 KGHDR, CDR2 SFDVKD. The CDR3 covers 17 residues. This chain's CDR3 is CATSDRTSGGRTDTQYF. The CDR3 DNA is TGTGCCACCAGTGACCGGACTAGCGGGGGGCGCACAGATACGCAGTATTTT.

The rearrangement joins TRBV11-1 to TRBJ2-6; 8 positions match TRBD2. The CDR3 loop spans 15 amino acids. V trimming: 3 bases; J trimming: 2 bases; junction bases outside the gene matches: 0. Germline loops: CDR1 SGHAT, CDR2 FQDESV (reference sequence). CDR3 amino acids: CASSFGRAGANVLTF. The CDR3 DNA reads as TGTGCCAGCAGCTTCGGGAGGGCTGGGGCCAACGTCCTGACTTTC.

This clone was picked up many times. The chain links TRBV2 to TRBJ2-1; 9 bases match TRBD2. After removal of 5 bases from V and 9 bases from J, the junction contained 11 bases not matched to a gene. The CDR3 sequence is 15 residues long. Germline loops: CDR1 SNHLY, CDR2 FYNNEI. CDR3 in amino acids: CASSKMRGGPSEQFF. The CDR3 nucleotides read TGTGCCAGCAGTAAGATGCGGGGGGGCCCGAGTGAGCAGTTCTTC. The variable domain in full, completed from reference TRBV2 and TRBJ2-1, reads EPEVTQTPSHQVTQMGQEVILRCVPISNHLYFYWYRQILGQKVEFLVSFYNNEISEKSEIFDDQFSVERPDGSNFTLKIRSTKLEDSAMYFCASSKMRGGPSEQFFGPGTRLTVL.

The rearrangement uses TRBV3-1 (or the pseudogene TRBV3-2) and TRBJ2-3; a possible D gene is TRBD1 (5 bases). V dropped 6 bases and J dropped 3 bases, with 13 bases sitting between them. CDR1 and CDR2 (germline): LGHDT, YNNKEL (reference sequence). The CDR3 extends over 14 amino acids. In nucleotides, the CDR3 is TGTGCCAGCAGGCCCAGGGTTCAAACAGATACGCAGTATTTT. Translating it yields CASRPRVQTDTQYF.

The gene calls are TRBV5-8 and TRBJ1-2, with D unresolved. This CDR3 has 14 residues. Germline-derived CDR1 and CDR2 are SGHTS and YDEGEE. V lost 0 bases to trimming and J lost 5 bases, with 11 bases between them. The CDR3 here is CASSLVGGVYGYTF. CDR3 DNA sequence: TGTGCCAGCAGCTTGGTAGGCGGGGTATATGGCTACACCTTC.